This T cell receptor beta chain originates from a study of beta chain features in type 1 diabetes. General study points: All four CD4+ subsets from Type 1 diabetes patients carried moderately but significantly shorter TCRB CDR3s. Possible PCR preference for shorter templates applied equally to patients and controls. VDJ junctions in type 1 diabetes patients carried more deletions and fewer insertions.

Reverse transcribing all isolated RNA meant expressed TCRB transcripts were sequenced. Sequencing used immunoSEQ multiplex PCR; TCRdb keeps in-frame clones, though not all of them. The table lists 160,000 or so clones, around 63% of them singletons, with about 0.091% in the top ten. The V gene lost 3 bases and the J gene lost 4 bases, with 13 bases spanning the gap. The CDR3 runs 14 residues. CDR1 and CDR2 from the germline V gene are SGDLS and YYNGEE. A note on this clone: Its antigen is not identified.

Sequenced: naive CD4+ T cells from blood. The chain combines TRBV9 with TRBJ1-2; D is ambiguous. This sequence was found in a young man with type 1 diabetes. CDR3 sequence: CASSGPGRGYGYTF. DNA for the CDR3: TGTGCCAGCAGCGGCCCCGGCCGGGGCTATGGCTACACCTTC.